Listed below are T cell receptor beta chains from one sample, sequenced in a study of blood T cell repertoires in COVID-19. The assay was immunoSEQ multiplex PCR, and TCRdb's table has in-frame clones only and misses some. Of about 300,000 clones in the sample, about 89% are singletons; the top ten hold about 2.7%. The sample taken for sequencing was PBMCs or T cells enriched from blood (not recorded which). The receptors were gathered from a woman under 30 who had recovered from COVID-19. CDR3s include the opening cysteine and the closing phenylalanine or tryptophan. Fields, in order: V gene, CDR3 protein.

V: TRBV18
CDR3: CASSQTASGLTDTQYF

V: TRBV7-2
CDR3: CASSGQGSSYEQYF

V: TRBV11-2
CDR3: CASSLVGLADNEQFF

V: TRBV30
CDR3: CAWSSRQEHQPQHF

V: TRBV28
CDR3: CASSLSGRAVGNEQFF

V: TRBV19
CDR3: CASSTGQSYYNEQFF

V: TRBV9
CDR3: CASSVEQGHYGYTF

V: TRBV5-1
CDR3: CASSFSGLEAKNIQYF

V: TRBV5-1
CDR3: CASSLDGRNWADTQYF

V: TRBV19
CDR3: CASSRRSGTSTDTQYF

V: TRBV3-1/TRBV3-2
CDR3: CASSQFTGTGNQPQHF

V: TRBV28
CDR3: CASSHHRGETQYF

V: TRBV6-5
CDR3: CASRYTGNTEAFF

V: TRBV5-1
CDR3: CASSGRANGTSGSLWSGELFF

V: TRBV27
CDR3: CASSLYTSGSEQFF

V: TRBV5-4
CDR3: CASSPGQWEEKLFF

V: TRBV27
CDR3: CASSLSGQSNYGYTF

V: TRBV3-1/TRBV3-2
CDR3: CASSRGASGLAGQVVF

V: TRBV7-2
CDR3: CASSFLGQGGTGELFF

V: TRBV6-6
CDR3: CASSYLIGRDQPQHF

V: TRBV2
CDR3: CASDRGASGNTIYF

V: TRBV7-8
CDR3: CASSARGASTDTQYF